The source of this T cell receptor (beta chain) is a study of blood T cell repertoires in COVID-19. For the study at large: T cells, B-cell-depleted T cells, or PBMCs provided the cDNA or gDNA that served as material.

As handled by the study authors: Reference gene primer amplification gave estimated nucleated cell counts. The table came from immunoSEQ multiplex PCR; TCRdb's copy has only in-frame clones and leaves some out. The DNA gave D and trimming, while V, J and clone size come from that table. The table shows 50,000 or so clones, with 80% to 85% occurring only once. V gave up 5 bases and J gave up 2 bases, with 15 bases separating them. CDR1 and CDR2 from the germline V gene are MDHEN and SYDVKM. CDR3 size: 15 residues. V gene TRBV28 combines with J gene TRBJ1-1; D may be TRBD1 (5 bases). The specimen was peripheral blood. The sequence derives from a man between 60 and 70 years old with active COVID-19. CDR3 bases: TGTGCCAGCAGTACCGATTGGGGGGATAACACTGAAGCTTTCTTT. Residues: CASSTDWGDNTEAFF.